This T cell receptor (beta chain) derives from a study of technical replicates of blood from several donors. Sequenced by immunoSEQ multiplex PCR; TCRdb stores in-frame clones only, minus some. Of roughly 79,000 clones listed, approximately 93% are singletons. Germline V gene sequence: CDR1 LGHNA, CDR2 YNFKEQ. J was trimmed by 0 bases and V by 5 bases; bases with no gene match: 7. This CDR3 has 16 residues. The material sequenced was T cells isolated from PBMCs. This rearrangement joins TRBV4-2 to TRBJ2-3; 8 bases fit TRBD2. This clonotype was obtained from a human donor in good health. Here the CDR3 DNA reads TGTGCCAGCAGCTTACTTAGCGGGACCAGCACAGATACGCAGTATTTT. Translation: CASSLLSGTSTDTQYF.